These T cell receptor beta chains were read from a single sample in a study of T-cell memory formation after mild COVID-19. Via MiXCR, TCRdb re-called the 5' RACE reads, giving one row per CDR3 protein. The profile shows roughly 500,000 distinct CDR3 sequences, roughly 22% of them singletons. The sequencing sample was made of PBMCs or a T cell subset sorted from them (not recorded which). The source is an adult woman who had mild COVID-19 (a few samples of this study predate the infection). Cell type and time point are not known. Both conserved end residues are part of each CDR3. The D gene is left open where the match is weak. Clone size is stated in some rows and not others, as once, few, many or a class when expanded.

cdr3_aa: CASSLGQGGNNYGYTF
cdr3_nt: TGTGCCAGCAGCTTGGGGCAGGGCGGGAATAACTATGGCTACACCTTC
v_call: TRBV5-8
clone_size: few
d_call: NA
j_call: TRBJ1-2

cdr3_aa: CSASPRWDEQYF
cdr3_nt: TGCAGTGCTAGCCCTCGATGGGACGAGCAGTACTTC
v_call: TRBV20-1
clone_size: few
d_call: NA
j_call: TRBJ2-7

cdr3_aa: CASSQESNDREQYF
cdr3_nt: TGTGCCAGCAGCCAAGAATCAAACGATCGCGAGCAGTACTTC
v_call: TRBV4-2
clone_size: NA
d_call: NA
j_call: TRBJ2-7

cdr3_aa: CASSPRMDRVYTF
cdr3_nt: TGTGCCAGCAGCCCACGGATGGACAGGGTGTACACCTTC
v_call: TRBV7-2
clone_size: NA
d_call: TRBD1
j_call: TRBJ1-2

cdr3_aa: CATSDMSGGYQETQYF
cdr3_nt: TGTGCCACCAGTGACATGAGCGGGGGTTACCAAGAGACCCAGTACTTC
v_call: TRBV24-1
clone_size: NA
d_call: TRBD2
j_call: TRBJ2-5

cdr3_aa: CSARDRRAARVTEAFF
cdr3_nt: TGCAGTGCTAGAGATAGGCGTGCAGCCCGAGTCACTGAAGCTTTCTTT
v_call: TRBV20-1
clone_size: NA
d_call: NA
j_call: TRBJ1-1

cdr3_aa: CASISAGGGTEAFF
cdr3_nt: TGTGCCAGCATTAGCGCCGGGGGCGGGACTGAAGCTTTCTTT
v_call: TRBV27
clone_size: NA
d_call: NA
j_call: TRBJ1-1

cdr3_aa: CATSDPNNEQFF
cdr3_nt: TGTGCCACCAGTGATCCCAACAATGAGCAGTTCTTC
v_call: TRBV24-1
clone_size: few
d_call: NA
j_call: TRBJ2-1

cdr3_aa: CASSLEGALVLGEQFF
cdr3_nt: TGTGCCAGCAGCTTAGAGGGGGCATTAGTACTGGGTGAGCAGTTCTTC
v_call: TRBV7-2
clone_size: NA
d_call: TRBD1
j_call: TRBJ2-1

cdr3_aa: CASRPRTETYYGYTF
cdr3_nt: TGTGCCAGCAGACCTAGGACGGAAACCTACTATGGCTACACATTC
v_call: TRBV12-3/TRBV12-4
clone_size: NA
d_call: NA
j_call: TRBJ1-2

cdr3_aa: CASKQETEAFF
cdr3_nt: TGCGCCAGCAAACAGGAGACGGAAGCTTTCTTT
v_call: TRBV5-1
clone_size: many
d_call: NA
j_call: TRBJ1-1

cdr3_aa: CASSLPEGQGRAFF
cdr3_nt: TGTGCCAGCAGCCTCCCGGAAGGTCAGGGAAGGGCTTTCTTT
v_call: TRBV7-8
clone_size: few
d_call: NA
j_call: TRBJ1-1

cdr3_aa: CSARGMDGRINTEAFF
cdr3_nt: TGCAGTGCTAGAGGGATGGACGGGAGGATAAACACTGAAGCTTTCTTT
v_call: TRBV20-1
clone_size: NA
d_call: NA
j_call: TRBJ1-1

cdr3_aa: CASSQDPGRVSSYNEQFF
cdr3_nt: TGCGCCAGCAGCCAAGATCCTGGTCGGGTGAGCTCCTACAATGAGCAGTTCTTC
v_call: TRBV4-3
clone_size: few
d_call: NA
j_call: TRBJ2-1

cdr3_aa: CASSLVLGGAFF
cdr3_nt: TGTGCCAGCAGTTTAGTTCTGGGTGGAGCTTTCTTT
v_call: TRBV12-3/TRBV12-4
clone_size: few
d_call: NA
j_call: TRBJ1-1

cdr3_aa: CASSPGRGGPYEQYF
cdr3_nt: TGTGCCAGCAGCCCCGGGCGCGGGGGCCCCTACGAGCAGTACTTC
v_call: TRBV9
clone_size: NA
d_call: NA
j_call: TRBJ2-7

cdr3_aa: CASSAGGSSYNEQFF
cdr3_nt: TGTGCCAGCTCTGCGGGGGGAAGCTCCTACAATGAGCAGTTCTTC
v_call: TRBV12-3/TRBV12-4
clone_size: few
d_call: TRBD2
j_call: TRBJ2-1

cdr3_aa: CASSYDRGYVEQYF
cdr3_nt: TGTGCCAGCAGTTACGACAGGGGGTACGTGGAGCAGTACTTC
v_call: TRBV12-3/TRBV12-4
clone_size: NA
d_call: TRBD1
j_call: TRBJ2-7

cdr3_aa: CASSRLGQPSTDTQYF
cdr3_nt: TGTGCCAGCTCACGCTTAGGACAGCCGAGCACAGATACGCAGTATTTT
v_call: TRBV18
clone_size: few
d_call: NA
j_call: TRBJ2-3

cdr3_aa: CASSYSTQTPKQGGYTF
cdr3_nt: TGTGCCAGCAGTTACTCAACCCAGACCCCAAAACAGGGTGGCTACACCTTC
v_call: TRBV6-2/TRBV6-3
clone_size: few
d_call: NA
j_call: TRBJ1-2

cdr3_aa: CASSPWASGQETQYF
cdr3_nt: TGTGCCAGCTCACCATGGGCTAGCGGCCAGGAGACCCAGTACTTC
v_call: TRBV18
clone_size: few
d_call: TRBD2
j_call: TRBJ2-5

cdr3_aa: CSASNGLGTDTQYF
cdr3_nt: TGCAGTGCTAGCAATGGACTTGGGACAGATACGCAGTATTTT
v_call: TRBV20-1
clone_size: few
d_call: NA
j_call: TRBJ2-3

cdr3_aa: CATSRSDSGANVLTF
cdr3_nt: TGTGCCACCAGCAGATCTGACTCTGGGGCCAACGTCCTGACTTTC
v_call: TRBV15
clone_size: NA
d_call: NA
j_call: TRBJ2-6

cdr3_aa: CASSPGTGYSAGELFF
cdr3_nt: TGTGCCAGCAGCCCTGGGACAGGGTATAGCGCCGGGGAGCTGTTTTTT
v_call: TRBV7-6
clone_size: few
d_call: TRBD1
j_call: TRBJ2-2

cdr3_aa: CSANGFQETQYF
cdr3_nt: TGCAGTGCCAACGGGTTCCAAGAGACCCAGTACTTC
v_call: TRBV20-1
clone_size: few
d_call: NA
j_call: TRBJ2-5

cdr3_aa: CASSLVHEQYF
cdr3_nt: TGTGCCAGCAGCTTAGTCCACGAGCAGTACTTC
v_call: TRBV13
clone_size: NA
d_call: NA
j_call: TRBJ2-7

cdr3_aa: CASSLRAGPYNEQFF
cdr3_nt: TGTGCCAGCAGTTTAAGGGCGGGGCCGTACAATGAGCAGTTCTTC
v_call: TRBV12-3/TRBV12-4
clone_size: few
d_call: NA
j_call: TRBJ2-1

cdr3_aa: CASSQDWGELFF
cdr3_nt: TGCGCCAGCAGCCAAGATTGGGGGGAGCTGTTTTTT
v_call: TRBV4-3
clone_size: many
d_call: NA
j_call: TRBJ2-2

cdr3_aa: CASRRFRDTYEQYF
cdr3_nt: TGTGCCAGCAGACGATTCAGGGATACCTACGAGCAGTACTTC
v_call: TRBV6-5
clone_size: few
d_call: NA
j_call: TRBJ2-7

cdr3_aa: CASSPRRASETQYF
cdr3_nt: TGTGCCAGCTCTCCCCGACGGGCGTCCGAGACCCAGTACTTC
v_call: TRBV18
clone_size: many
d_call: NA
j_call: TRBJ2-5

cdr3_aa: CASSLSDVMNTEAFF
cdr3_nt: TGTGCCAGCTCACTTTCGGACGTCATGAACACTGAAGCTTTCTTT
v_call: TRBV18
clone_size: NA
d_call: NA
j_call: TRBJ1-1

cdr3_aa: CASSHPRRVEQYF
cdr3_nt: TGTGCCAGCAGCCACCCGAGACGGGTCGAGCAGTACTTC
v_call: TRBV11-3
clone_size: NA
d_call: NA
j_call: TRBJ2-7

cdr3_aa: CASSQGPLTDTQYF
cdr3_nt: TGTGCCAGCAGCCAAGGGCCTCTCACAGATACGCAGTATTTT
v_call: TRBV3-1
clone_size: many
d_call: NA
j_call: TRBJ2-3